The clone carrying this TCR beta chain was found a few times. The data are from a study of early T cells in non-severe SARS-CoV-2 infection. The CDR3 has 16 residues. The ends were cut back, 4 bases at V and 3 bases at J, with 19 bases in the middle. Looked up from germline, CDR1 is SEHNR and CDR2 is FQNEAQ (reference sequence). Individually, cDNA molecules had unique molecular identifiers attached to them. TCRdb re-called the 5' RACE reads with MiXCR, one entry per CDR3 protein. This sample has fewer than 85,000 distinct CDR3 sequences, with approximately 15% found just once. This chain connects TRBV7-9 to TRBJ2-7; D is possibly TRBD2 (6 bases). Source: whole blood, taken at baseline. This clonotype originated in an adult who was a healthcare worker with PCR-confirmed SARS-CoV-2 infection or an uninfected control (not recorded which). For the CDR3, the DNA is TGTGCCAGCAGCTCAGGGCGGGGTTTCTTCAACTACGAGCAGTACTTC. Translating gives CASSSGRGFFNYEQYF.